The following is a TCR beta chain sequence with its context. The target antigen is unknown. This specimen comes from a study of PD-1 blockade in classical Hodgkin lymphoma. Turning to the study itself: Patients in the cohort were put on intravenous nivolumab, 3 mg/kg every 2 weeks.

Profiled with immunoSEQ multiplex PCR; TCRdb holds only in-frame clones, not every one. The sample has 8,000 or so clones, 80% to 85% seen once; the top ten hold more than 25%. Broader study findings: At baseline, newly diagnosed patients reportedly showed less TCR diversity than healthy donors. CD4+ TCR diversity, unlike CD8+, rose significantly by C4D1.

This sample's time point: cycle 4 day 1 (C4D1), after 5 to 7 weeks of nivolumab. Each of the patients experienced relapse following autologous stem cell transplantation, and their brentuximab vedotin exposure differed. Here the sequenced sample was peripheral blood mononuclear cells (PBMCs), taken before the fourth cycle of nivolumab. The TCR comes from a human donor with classical Hodgkin lymphoma.

As DNA, the CDR3 is TGTGCCAGCAGTGACTGGGGACTAGGGGTCGAGCAGTACTTC. It codes for CASSDWGLGVEQYF. This rearrangement joins TRBV2 to TRBJ2-7, with 8 bases fitting TRBD2. Germline V gene lookup returns CDR1 SNHLY and CDR2 FYNNEI. V shed 3 bases and J 6 bases; nucleotides not matched to a gene: 7. The CDR3 covers 14 residues. Full variable domain (missing parts from reference TRBV2 and TRBJ2-7): EPEVTQTPSHQVTQMGQEVILRCVPISNHLYFYWYRQILGQKVEFLVSFYNNEISEKSEIFDDQFSVERPDGSNFTLKIRSTKLEDSAMYFCASSDWGLGVEQYFGPGTRLTVT.